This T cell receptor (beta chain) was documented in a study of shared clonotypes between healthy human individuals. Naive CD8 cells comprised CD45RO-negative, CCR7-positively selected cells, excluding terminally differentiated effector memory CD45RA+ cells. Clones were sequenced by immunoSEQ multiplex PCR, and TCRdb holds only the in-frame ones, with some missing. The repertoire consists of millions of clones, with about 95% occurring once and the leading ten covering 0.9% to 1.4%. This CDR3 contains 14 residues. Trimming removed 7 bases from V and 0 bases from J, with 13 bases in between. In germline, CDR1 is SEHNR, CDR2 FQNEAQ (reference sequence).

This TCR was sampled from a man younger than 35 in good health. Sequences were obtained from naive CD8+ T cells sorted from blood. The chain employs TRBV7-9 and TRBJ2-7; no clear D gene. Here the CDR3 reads CASTKQTSSYEQYF. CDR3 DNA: TGTGCCAGCACCAAACAAACGAGCTCCTACGAGCAGTACTTC.